Each of the 4 T cell receptor beta chains below was sequenced from the same sample in a study of cytomegalovirus exposure and HLA in healthy donors (dated by TCRdb to about 2017). The method behind the library was the immunoSEQ multiplex PCR assay. For the multiplex PCR, a mixture combining 60 forward primers for TCR Vbeta segments and 13 reverse primers for TCR Jbeta segments was used. What TCRdb holds here is the immuneACCESS table cut down to in-frame rearrangements. Part of the clones is not present; checked against another copy, under half of the missing clones reflect an unresolved V gene, and the others are unexplained. Within this sample are over 100,000 clones, with approximately 74% of them counted one time only. The top ten clones comprise roughly 7% of the sample. The sequenced material came from PBMCs. All receptors derive from a male donor in good health and CMV-seronegative.

The chain uses TRBV6-1 and TRBJ2-2, with a tentative D call TRBD2 (6 bases). The CDR3 consists of 13 residues. Germline loops: CDR1 MNHNS, CDR2 SASEGT. The germline V and J ends were trimmed by 5 bases and 6 bases, with 10 bases remaining between them. CDR3 amino acids: CASSPQRAGELFF. The CDR3 nucleotides read TGTGCCAGCAGTCCTCAGCGGGCCGGGGAGCTGTTTTTT.

The CDR3 nucleotides read TGTGCCTGGAGTGTGATTACAGGGGCCGGCACCATATATTTT. It codes for CAWSVITGAGTIYF. The rearrangement links TRBV30 to TRBJ1-3, with 7 nucleotides matching TRBD1. The CDR3 totals 14 residues. Germline loops: CDR1 GTSNPN, CDR2 SVGIG (reference sequence). Unmatched junction bases numbered 8, after V lost 0 bases and J lost 9 bases.

V is TRBV2 and J is TRBJ1-5; D possibly corresponds to TRBD1 (6 bases). Germline lookup yields CDR1 SNHLY and CDR2 FYNNEI. Trimming shortened V by 3 bases and J by 4 bases, and 13 bases separated the two germline ends. The CDR3 has 15 amino acids. The CDR3 loop reads CASSDWSGTNQPQHF. The CDR3 DNA is TGTGCCAGCAGTGATTGGTCCGGGACAAATCAGCCCCAGCATTTT.

The V call is TRBV28, the J call TRBJ2-1; D unresolved. From germline, CDR1 is MDHEN and CDR2 SYDVKM. This CDR3 region has 15 residues. V gave up 5 bases and J gave up 0 bases, with 11 bases separating them. CDR3 protein: CASSPRRSSYNEQFF. CDR3 sequence (DNA): TGTGCCAGCAGTCCCAGACGGAGCTCCTACAATGAGCAGTTCTTC.